This record covers a single T cell receptor (beta chain). Its antigen is unidentified. These data are taken from a study of cytomegalovirus exposure and HLA in healthy donors. V dropped 6 bases and J dropped 4 bases, with 19 bases sitting between them. CDR3 length: 15 amino acids. Germline V lookup: CDR1 SGHTS, CDR2 YDEGEE. Overall study findings and caveats: According to reports, the classifier identified cytomegalovirus status with high specificity and sensitivity. Later, an analysis showed that TCR beta chains associated with HLA were more clonally expanded than others that were equally common.

In the PCR, 60 Vbeta and 13 Jbeta primers were used. Sequencing used immunoSEQ multiplex PCR; TCRdb keeps in-frame clones, though not all of them. Its listing shows 100,000 to 150,000 clones. Sample: PBMCs. This receptor was obtained from a man between 18 and 29 years old in good health and CMV-seronegative. V is TRBV5-8 and J is TRBJ1-1; D possibly corresponds to TRBD1 (6 bases). The CDR3 is CASTTYFRGTTEAFF. DNA for the CDR3: TGTGCCAGCACCACTTATTTCAGGGGAACCACTGAAGCTTTCTTT.